Sequencing of this T cell receptor beta chain was carried out in a study of blood T cell repertoires in COVID-19. Patients of the Seattle cohort, enrolled during active infection, were followed longitudinally. The CDR3 sequence is 14 residues long. V lost 6 bases and J lost 4, with 15 bases in between. Germline V gene sequence: CDR1 MDHEN, CDR2 SYDVKM. As handled by the study authors: Estimated nucleated cell counts came from reference gene primer amplification. Sequenced by immunoSEQ multiplex PCR; TCRdb stores in-frame clones only, minus some. V, J and clone size derive from that table, while D and trimming were established from the DNA sequence. The table shows 200,000 to 300,000 clones, with around 90% occurring only once.

The chain is built from TRBV28 and TRBJ1-1, with D possibly matching TRBD1 (6 bases). This clonotype originated in a woman between 55 and 75 years old with COVID-19, enrolled during active disease. The specimen was peripheral blood. Written as DNA, the CDR3 is TGTGCCAGCAGATTTTCAGGGGCGGGCACTGAAGCTTTCTTT. As protein: CASRFSGAGTEAFF.